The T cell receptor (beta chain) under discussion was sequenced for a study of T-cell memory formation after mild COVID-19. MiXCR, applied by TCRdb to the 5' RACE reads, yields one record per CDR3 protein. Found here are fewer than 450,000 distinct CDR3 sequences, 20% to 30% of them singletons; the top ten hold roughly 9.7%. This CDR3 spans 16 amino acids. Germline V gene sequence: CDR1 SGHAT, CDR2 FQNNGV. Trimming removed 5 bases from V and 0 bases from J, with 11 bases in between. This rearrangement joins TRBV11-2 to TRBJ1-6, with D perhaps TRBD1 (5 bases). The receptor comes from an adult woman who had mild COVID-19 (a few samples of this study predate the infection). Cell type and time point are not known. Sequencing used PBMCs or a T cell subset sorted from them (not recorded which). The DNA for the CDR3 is TGTGCCAGCAGCGTTTCAGGGTACTCCTATAATTCACCCCTCCACTTT. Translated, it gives CASSVSGYSYNSPLHF.